These 8 T cell receptor beta chains came from one sample sequenced in a study of blood T cell repertoires in COVID-19. Data came from immunoSEQ multiplex PCR; TCRdb stores just in-frame clones and leaves some out. Here the sample spans about 240,000 clones, about nine tenths being singletons. Sequencing was carried out using peripheral blood. Source of these receptors: a man aged 55 to 70 with acute or convalescent COVID-19.

This clone has a single count. The CDR3 nucleotides read TGCAGTGCTAGAGATAAACTAGAGCTCTACTTC. This encodes CSARDKLELYF. The rearrangement links TRBV20-1 to TRBJ2-7; possible D gene TRBD2, 5 bases. The CDR3 has 11 amino acids. CDR1 is DFQATT, CDR2 SNEGSKA, per germline (reference sequence). V dropped 0 bases and J dropped 13 bases, with 13 bases sitting between them.

This clone was found once. The V and J genes are TRBV28 and TRBJ2-7; possibly TRBD2 for D (6 bases). The germline V gene encodes CDR1 MDHEN and CDR2 SYDVKM. This CDR3 contains 14 residues. Trimming stripped 5 bases from V and 9 bases from J, with 20 bases between. The CDR3 DNA reads as TGTGCCAGCAGTCCTCAAGTGGGAGGTGTGTGGCAGTACTTC. This sequence encodes CASSPQVGGVWQYF.

In its sample, this clone was seen a few times. This rearrangement joins TRBV7-2 to TRBJ1-5; D unresolved. The CDR3 runs 15 residues. Germline V gene lookup returns CDR1 SGHTA and CDR2 FQGNSA. Trimming took off 5 bases at V and 0 bases at J, with 11 bases between the two ends. The CDR3 region is CASSRDYYSNQPQHF. In DNA form, the CDR3 reads TGTGCCAGCAGCCGGGATTATTATAGCAATCAGCCCCAGCATTTT.

The chain joins TRBV3-1 (or the pseudogene TRBV3-2) to TRBJ1-5; 10 nucleotides align to TRBD1. The CDR3 spans 17 residues. V lost 4 bases to trimming and J lost 5 bases; unmatched junction nucleotides: 11. The germline V gene encodes CDR1 LGHDT and CDR2 YNNKEL (reference sequence). The CDR3 DNA reads as TGTGCCAGCAGCCCCCGGGACAGGGGTGCGGGAGATCAGCCCCAGCATTTT. This gives the protein CASSPRDRGAGDQPQHF.

This rearrangement joins TRBV13 to TRBJ1-2; no reliable D call. Trimming cost V 5 bases and J 4 bases, with 8 bases left between them. Germline CDR1 reads PRHDT; CDR2 reads FYEKMQ (reference sequence). CDR3 length equals 12 residues. The CDR3 DNA is TGTGCCAGCAGCGCTACAGCCTATGGCTACACCTTC. Its translation: CASSATAYGYTF.

The chain has TRBV19 and TRBJ1-2, with 9 bases matching TRBD1. Germline CDR1 LNHDA, CDR2 SQIVND (reference sequence). V lost 1 base and J lost 8; bases outside the gene matches: 8. There are 15 residues in the CDR3. CDR3 residues: CASSIGTGAGEGYTF. CDR3 bases: TGTGCCAGTAGTATAGGGACAGGGGCCGGGGAAGGCTACACCTTC.

The chain employs TRBV3-1 (or the pseudogene TRBV3-2) and TRBJ2-1; D possibly corresponds to TRBD2 (6 bases). Germline V CDR1 and CDR2: LGHDT, YNNKEL (reference sequence). The germline V and J ends were trimmed by 8 bases and 7 bases, with 15 bases remaining between them. The CDR3 sequence is 13 residues long. CDR3 in amino acids: CASFDGSFNEQFF. CDR3 nucleotides: TGTGCCAGCTTTGACGGGAGCTTTAATGAGCAGTTCTTC.

V gene TRBV4-2 combines with J gene TRBJ2-3, with D tentatively TRBD2 (5 bases). Germline V gene sequence: CDR1 LGHNA, CDR2 YNFKEQ. The CDR3 spans 15 residues. Trimming took off 1 base at V and 3 bases at J, with 11 bases between the two ends. CDR3 nucleotides: TGTGCCAGCAGCCAAGCCCCACTAGAGACAGATACGCAGTATTTT. Translation: CASSQAPLETDTQYF.